These 14 T cell receptor beta chains were sequenced from one sample in a study of blood T cell repertoires in COVID-19. The repertoire was sequenced with immunoSEQ multiplex PCR; TCRdb's copy has only in-frame clones and lacks some. The repertoire holds about 150,000 clones, with more than 65% as singletons. Source material: peripheral blood. The receptor set was obtained from a man between 60 and 70 years old with acute or convalescent COVID-19.

This clone was seen ten or more times. The chain carries TRBV4-1 and TRBJ1-1; D gene unclear. The germline CDR1 and CDR2 sequences are MGHRA and YSYEKL. The CDR3 is made up of 13 amino acids. The V end lost 6 bases, the J end lost 0 bases, and 8 bases lay between the germline ends. The CDR3, as DNA: TGCGCCAGCAGATACAACATGAACACTGAAGCTTTCTTT. Its protein is CASRYNMNTEAFF.

The chain uses TRBV18 and TRBJ1-2; TRBD1 agrees at 8 bases. The CDR3 contains 14 residues. Germline loops: CDR1 KGHSH, CDR2 LQKENI. Trimming cost V 7 bases and J 7 bases; bases outside gene matches: 11. CDR3 protein: CASLPTRGPGGYTF. The CDR3 DNA sequence: TGTGCCAGCTTACCCACCAGGGGGCCGGGTGGCTACACCTTC.

The chain couples TRBV10-3 to TRBJ1-1; D perhaps matches TRBD1 (5 bases). The CDR3 runs 14 residues. The ends were cut back, 3 bases at V and 4 bases at J, with 12 bases in the middle. Germline lookup yields CDR1 ENHRY and CDR2 SYGVKD. Here the CDR3 DNA reads TGTGCCATCAGTGATGGGCAGGGTCCCACTGAAGCTTTCTTT. This gives the protein CAISDGQGPTEAFF.

This rearrangement joins TRBV29-1 to TRBJ2-7, with a weak D call TRBD1 (8 bases). The CDR3 covers 14 residues. V was clipped by 5 bases and J by 2 bases, with 16 bases between them. Germline V gene lookup returns CDR1 SQVTM and CDR2 ANQGSEA. For the CDR3, the DNA is TGCAGCGTTCGTGGACAGGGAGGGACCTACGAGCAGTACTTC. Its protein product is CSVRGQGGTYEQYF.

This chain joins TRBV10-1 and TRBJ2-3, with no clear D. Trimming took off 7 bases at V and 1 base at J, with 9 bases between the two ends. The CDR3 runs 13 residues. Germline assignment: CDR1 WNHNN and CDR2 SYGVQD (reference sequence). The CDR3 DNA reads as TGCGCCAGCACCGGCGGAGGCACAGATACGCAGTATTTT. It is translated as CASTGGGTDTQYF.

V and J are TRBV7-2 and TRBJ2-5; 7 nucleotides match TRBD1. Germline CDR1 and CDR2: SGHTA and FQGNSA. The CDR3 extends over 15 amino acids. J gave up 0 bases and V 1 base, and 2 bases lay outside the gene matches. Written as DNA, the CDR3 is TGTGCCAGCAGCTTAGGGGGACAGAACCAAGAGACCCAGTACTTC. As protein: CASSLGGQNQETQYF.

As for this clone: The sample carries other DNA sequences with the same CDR3. The chain is built from TRBV19 and TRBJ2-1; a weak D match, TRBD2 (6 bases). The germline V and J ends were trimmed by 0 bases and 0 bases, with 9 bases remaining between them. Germline V gene data show CDR1 as LNHDA and CDR2 as SQIVND (reference sequence). This CDR3 region has 16 residues. The CDR3 loop is CASSIDPGSSYNEQFF. CDR3 DNA sequence: TGTGCCAGTAGTATAGACCCCGGGAGCTCCTACAATGAGCAGTTCTTC.

This chain uses TRBV11-2 with TRBJ2-1; 8 nucleotides match TRBD2. This CDR3 contains 16 residues. The V gene's germline CDR1 is SGHAT and CDR2 FQNNGV. The V and J ends lost 4 bases and 7 bases, in that order; junction bases with no gene match: 12. The CDR3 DNA is TGTGCCAGCAGCTCGCGAGGGCGGGAGGCTTGGAATGAGCAGTTCTTC. Protein sequence: CASSSRGREAWNEQFF.

In its sample, this clone was seen a few times. This chain joins TRBV20-1 and TRBJ2-4; 9 positions match TRBD1. CDR1 is DFQATT and CDR2 is SNEGSKA in the germline V gene (reference sequence). This CDR3 is built from 15 residues. J was trimmed by 7 bases and V by 3 bases; bases with no gene match: 10. The CDR3 loop is CSASPGTGSGNIQYF. For the CDR3, the DNA is TGCAGTGCTAGTCCCGGGACAGGGAGCGGGAACATTCAGTACTTC.

J is TRBJ2-5 and V is TRBV27; D is ambiguous. Looked up from germline, CDR1 is MNHEY and CDR2 is SMNVEV (reference sequence). Trimming pared 5 bases from V and 4 bases from J, leaving 11 bases between. The CDR3 extends over 13 amino acids. The DNA for the CDR3 is TGTGCCAGCAGTCTTTCCCTTCTAGAGACCCAGTACTTC. Translation: CASSLSLLETQYF.

V and J are TRBV6-1 and TRBJ2-5; no reliable D call. Trimming stripped 2 bases from V and 2 bases from J, with 12 bases between. The CDR3 consists of 15 residues. CDR1 is MNHNS, CDR2 SASEGT, per germline. CDR3 coding DNA: TGTGCCAGCAGTGAACGGAGTCAATCACAAGAGACCCAGTACTTC. The encoded protein is CASSERSQSQETQYF.

This clone was recorded a few times. This chain uses TRBV28 with TRBJ2-3; TRBD2 might be the D (6 bases). Trimming removed 3 bases at V and 5 bases at J, with 18 bases between. This CDR3 comprises 16 residues. Germline CDR1 MDHEN, CDR2 SYDVKM. CDR3 in amino acids: CASSFLRSGVGDTQYF. Here the CDR3 DNA reads TGTGCCAGCAGTTTCCTTAGGTCGGGAGTCGGAGATACGCAGTATTTT.

The rearrangement uses TRBV5-5 and TRBJ2-1; TRBD1 is a possible D gene (5 bases). V lost 0 bases and J 0 bases, leaving 10 bases between the germline ends. CDR3 length: 16 amino acids. Germline loops: CDR1 SGHKS, CDR2 YYEKEE (reference sequence). CDR3 residues: CASSLAQGSSYNEQFF. Written as DNA, the CDR3 is TGTGCCAGCAGCTTGGCCCAGGGAAGCTCCTACAATGAGCAGTTCTTC.

The J gene is TRBJ1-5, the V gene TRBV27; 7 positions agree with TRBD1. This CDR3 has 15 amino acids. CDR1 and CDR2 (germline): MNHEY, SMNVEV (reference sequence). V dropped 4 bases and J dropped 3; count of bases not matched to a gene: 6. The CDR3 sequence: CASSSTGALNQPQHF. The DNA for the CDR3 is TGTGCCAGCAGTTCAACAGGGGCCCTCAATCAGCCCCAGCATTTT.